The clone carrying this TCR beta chain turned up a few times. No antigen is known for it. This sample was included in a study of regulatory T cells in long-lasting Graves disease. Looking at the study overall: Over 5 years of antithyroid drugs plus positive TSH receptor antibodies defined persistent Graves' disease. General study points: TCR diversity was lower in persistent Graves' patients (versus newly diagnosed ones). With persistent disease, TRBV28, TRBJ1-2 and TRBJ2-5 were the favored segments.

The TCR beta library used iRepertoire HTBI primers with Arm-PCR amplification of CDR3. Original methodology: The identification of 60 or so TRBV and approximately 13 TRBJ segments was made across samples. TCRdb re-called the multiplex PCR reads through MiXCR, storing one row per CDR3 protein. TCRdb's processing, not the authors', yielded these V and J calls. This table holds about 310,000 distinct CDR3 sequences, 20% to 25% found once. The germline V gene encodes CDR1 SGHTA and CDR2 FQGNSA. The ends lost 2 bases at V and 0 bases at J; junction bases unmatched: 3. CDR3 size: 15 residues. As for time point: persistent/refractory GD, antithyroid drugs over 5 years with positive TRAb. Generation of the TCR library employed RNA extracted from PBMCs.

The source was peripheral blood mononuclear cells (PBMCs), collected when the disease was refractory, from a patient treated with antithyroid drugs. The chain couples TRBV7-2 to TRBJ2-5; 7 bases map to TRBD1. This TCR was recovered from a female donor with Graves disease. CDR3 region: CASSLLGQYQETQYF. In DNA form, the CDR3 reads TGTGCCAGCAGCTTATTGGGACAGTACCAAGAGACCCAGTACTTC.